The 20 T cell receptor beta chains given below trace back to one sample, sequenced in a study of identical twins. TCRdb reanalysed the 5' RACE reads using MiXCR and keeps one entry per CDR3 protein. The sample shows fewer than 350,000 distinct CDR3 sequences, about 8.1% of them seen only once. The same data also contributed to another study, on yellow fever vaccine responses in identical twins.

The sequenced sample was memory (CD45RO+) T cells sorted from blood. Receptor source: a woman younger than 30 in good health.

In its sample, this clonotype was seen many times. The genes are TRBV12-3 or TRBV12-4 and TRBJ2-3; 8 positions match TRBD2. The CDR3 loop spans 17 amino acids. V gave up 2 bases and J gave up 1 base; unmatched junction bases: 8. The CDR3: CASSLWGSGGGTDTQYF. As DNA, the CDR3 is TGTGCCAGCAGTTTATGGGGGAGCGGGGGCGGCACAGATACGCAGTATTTT.

This clonotype was detected ten times or more. The rearrangement uses TRBV19 and TRBJ2-1; perhaps TRBD1 as D (7 bases). CDR3 size: 15 residues. CDR1 and CDR2 from the germline V gene are LNHDA and SQIVND (reference sequence). With 6 bases removed from V and 6 bases from J, the gap between germline ends came to 18 bases. CDR3 sequence reads: CASRPGLRGANEQFF. The CDR3 DNA reads TGTGCCAGTAGGCCGGGACTCAGGGGGGCCAATGAGCAGTTCTTC.

This clonotype was seen many times. The rearrangement joins TRBV20-1 to TRBJ2-5; D gene ambiguous. This CDR3 spans 13 amino acids. Trimming took off 7 bases at V and 2 bases at J, with 14 bases between the two ends. Germline loops: CDR1 DFQATT, CDR2 SNEGSKA (reference sequence). CDR3 in amino acids: CSVPSGQQETQYF. CDR3 nucleotide sequence: TGCAGTGTCCCCTCTGGGCAACAAGAGACCCAGTACTTC.

The V call is TRBV20-1, the J call TRBJ2-5, with 10 bases aligning to TRBD2. CDR1 is DFQATT and CDR2 is SNEGSKA in the germline V gene (reference sequence). J was trimmed by 4 bases and V by 5 bases; bases with no gene match: 7. This CDR3 is built from 14 residues. DNA for the CDR3: TGCAGTGCTGTCCCCAGCGGGGGGGCAGAGACCCAGTACTTC. Translating gives CSAVPSGGAETQYF.

This clonotype was seen at least ten times. The gene calls are TRBV6-8 and TRBJ1-1; 9 nucleotides align to TRBD1. Germline loops: CDR1 MNHGY, CDR2 SAAAGT. Losses at the gene ends were 6 bases for V and 5 bases for J; bases not matched to a gene: 10. The CDR3 loop spans 15 amino acids. CDR3 in amino acids: CASSQRTGQGTEAFF. In nucleotides, the CDR3 is TGTGCCAGCAGCCAACGAACGGGACAGGGAACTGAAGCTTTCTTT.

The V and J genes are TRBV19 and TRBJ1-4, with a weak D call TRBD1 (6 bases). The CDR3 is 15 residues long. Germline values: CDR1 LNHDA, CDR2 SQIVND (reference sequence). Trimming removed 3 bases from V and 5 bases from J, with 13 bases in between. Here the CDR3 DNA reads TGTGCCAGTAGTATTCAGGACAGCCCAAATGAAAAACTGTTTTTT. Translated: CASSIQDSPNEKLFF.

The sample holds many counts of this clonotype. The CDR3 region is CSARDYGAGELFF. The CDR3 DNA reads TGCAGTGCTAGAGATTATGGGGCCGGGGAGCTGTTTTTT. The chain carries TRBV20-1 and TRBJ2-2, with no clear D. Trimming pared 0 bases from V and 6 bases from J, leaving 8 bases between. CDR1 is DFQATT, CDR2 SNEGSKA, per germline (reference sequence). This CDR3 comprises 13 residues.

The chain combines TRBV24-1 with TRBJ2-7; TRBD2 is a possible D gene (7 bases). This CDR3 has 12 amino acids. In germline, CDR1 is KGHDR, CDR2 SFDVKD. CDR3 in amino acids: CATSEYRGGPDV. In nucleotides, the CDR3 is TGTGCCACCAGTGAGTATAGGGGGGGGCCAGACGTC.

This clonotype was counted between two and nine times. A much more abundant neighbour one base away suggests this may be a read error. This chain links TRBV20-1 with TRBJ1-1; 9 bases are shared with TRBD1. Trimming at V came to 1 base and at J to 5 bases, leaving 2 bases not matched to a gene. From germline, CDR1 is DFQATT and CDR2 SNEGSKA (reference sequence). CDR3 length equals 13 residues. CDR3 in DNA: TGCAGTGCTAGAGGGACAGGGGAGACTGAAGCTTTCTTT. Residues: CSARGTGETEAFF.

This clonotype appeared many times. V usage is TRBV7-6 and J usage is TRBJ1-6, with D perhaps TRBD1 (6 bases). Per germline, CDR1 SGHVS and CDR2 FNYEAQ. V dropped 3 bases and J dropped 8 bases, with 11 bases sitting between them. The CDR3 runs 14 residues. CDR3 amino acids: CASSFTGLDSPLHF. The CDR3, as DNA: TGTGCCAGCAGCTTTACAGGGCTAGATTCACCCCTCCACTTT.

This clonotype was counted between two and nine times. V gene TRBV11-2 combines with J gene TRBJ2-3; D may be TRBD2 (6 bases). CDR1 and CDR2 from the germline V gene are SGHAT and FQNNGV. The CDR3 has 14 amino acids. Trimming stripped 6 bases from V and 5 bases from J, with 15 bases between. In nucleotides, the CDR3 is TGTGCCAGCAGTAGCGGTATGAAGGGAGATACGCAGTATTTT. Its translation is CASSSGMKGDTQYF.

In its sample, this clonotype was seen many times. V usage is TRBV7-6 and J usage is TRBJ2-1; the match to TRBD2 covers 11 bases. Germline V gives CDR1 SGHVS, CDR2 FNYEAQ. After removal of 2 bases from V and 7 bases from J, the junction contained 4 bases not matched to a gene. The CDR3 loop spans 15 amino acids. The CDR3: CASSLRASGRNEQFF. CDR3 nucleotides: TGTGCCAGCAGCTTAAGGGCTAGCGGGAGGAATGAGCAGTTCTTC.

The chain uses TRBV2 and TRBJ1-2; D gene ambiguous. CDR3 size: 14 residues. Per the germline V gene, CDR1 is SNHLY and CDR2 is FYNNEI. Trimming cost V 0 bases and J 4 bases, with 9 bases left between them. The CDR3 DNA follows: TGTGCCAGCAGTGAAGCGCCTACAGTCTATGGCTACACCTTC. Translation: CASSEAPTVYGYTF.

This clonotype came up a few times. The CDR3 sequence is CASSEAKGLRSGANVLTF. As DNA, the CDR3 is TGTGCCAGCAGTGAAGCTAAGGGACTCCGCTCTGGGGCCAACGTCCTGACTTTC. The V and J genes are TRBV6-1 and TRBJ2-6; D is possibly TRBD2 (6 bases). Looked up from germline, CDR1 is MNHNS and CDR2 is SASEGT. This CDR3 contains 18 residues. Between the trimmed V and J ends, which lost 0 bases and 0 bases, there was a span of 12 bases.

The chain uses TRBV7-9 and TRBJ2-1; 7 bases are a match to TRBD1. Germline values: CDR1 SEHNR, CDR2 FQNEAQ (reference sequence). This CDR3 comprises 17 residues. With 5 bases clipped from V and 0 bases from J, the junction kept 10 bases outside the gene matches. In DNA form, the CDR3 reads TGTGCCAGCAGCCCAAGAGTAGGGGGCCCCTCCTACAATGAGCAGTTCTTC. It is translated as CASSPRVGGPSYNEQFF. The variable domain in full, with the rest retrieved from reference TRBV7-9 and TRBJ2-1, is DTGVSQNPRHKITKRGQNVTFRCDPISEHNRLYWYRQTLGQGPEFLTYFQNEAQLEKSRLLSDRFSAERPKGSFSTLEIQRTEQGDSAMYLCASSPRVGGPSYNEQFFGPGTRLTVL.

The rearrangement uses TRBV20-1 and TRBJ1-1; possibly TRBD1 for D (5 bases). CDR3 size: 13 residues. Looked up from germline, CDR1 is DFQATT and CDR2 is SNEGSKA (reference sequence). V lost 3 bases and J 5 bases, leaving 13 bases between the germline ends. CDR3 sequence: CSARGWGRTEAFF. The CDR3 DNA sequence: TGCAGTGCTAGGGGCTGGGGGAGGACTGAAGCTTTCTTT.

The chain recombines TRBV27 with TRBJ2-7; D ambiguous. The germline gives CDR1 MNHEY, CDR2 SMNVEV (reference sequence). V was trimmed by 6 bases and J by 1 base, leaving 19 bases between them. The CDR3 runs to 16 residues. The CDR3 bases are TGTGCCAGCAGCTCTCGTCCTACGGACGGTTCCTACGAGCAGTACTTC. Protein product: CASSSRPTDGSYEQYF.

The CDR3 spells CASSSSPGVVGSYEQYF. CDR3 sequence (DNA): TGTGCCAGCAGCTCCTCCCCAGGGGTCGTGGGGAGCTACGAGCAGTACTTC. V is TRBV7-2 and J is TRBJ2-7; possible D gene TRBD1, 6 bases. V was clipped by 4 bases and J by 3 bases, with 22 bases between them. The CDR3 length is 17 residues. Germline CDR1 and CDR2: SGHTA and FQGNSA.

This clonotype was recorded many times. The V call is TRBV12-3 or TRBV12-4, the J call TRBJ2-1; 9 positions agree with TRBD1. V lost 7 bases, J lost 1 base, and 2 bases stayed unmatched. This CDR3 spans 14 amino acids. The chain's CDR3 is CASTTGGSYNEQFF. The CDR3 DNA sequence: TGTGCCAGCACGACAGGGGGGTCCTACAATGAGCAGTTCTTC.

This clonotype appeared a few times. The V call is TRBV28, the J call TRBJ1-1; TRBD1 matches 7 bases. Germline CDR1 is MDHEN and CDR2 is SYDVKM. The CDR3 runs 14 residues. V lost 3 bases, J lost 4 bases, and 5 bases stayed unmatched. CDR3 nucleotide sequence: TGTGCCAGCAGTTTGTCCCAGGGGGGCACTGAAGCTTTCTTT. Translation: CASSLSQGGTEAFF.